The 19 T cell receptor beta chains presented below share a single source sample, sequenced in a study of shared clonotypes between healthy human individuals. Sequenced by immunoSEQ multiplex PCR; TCRdb stores in-frame clones only, minus some. This table holds around 1.5 million clones, 95% to 99% found once. Sequenced input: naive CD4+ T cells sorted from blood. Subset noted: CD45RA+ positively selected. These receptor sequences come from a man aged 25 to 45 in good health.

The chain links TRBV6-5 to TRBJ1-3, with D unresolved. Trimming took 0 bases from V and 2 from J, leaving 8 bases between them. CDR1 MNHEY and CDR2 SVGAGI come from the germline V gene. CDR3 size: 15 residues. The CDR3 DNA sequence: TGTGCCAGCAGTTACTCCCGGCTCGCTGGAAACACCATATATTTT. This sequence encodes CASSYSRLAGNTIYF.

The rearrangement links TRBV5-1 to TRBJ2-7; D is unclear. Trimming removed 3 bases from V and 6 bases from J, with 16 bases in between. The germline V gene encodes CDR1 SGHRS and CDR2 YFSETQ. CDR3 length: 14 residues. The CDR3 nucleotides read TGCGCCAGCAGCTCCCCCCCTAGGTCGGGCGAGCAGTACTTC. Translating gives CASSSPPRSGEQYF. Filled out from reference TRBV5-1 and TRBJ2-7, the complete variable domain reads KAGVTQTPRYLIKTRGQQVTLSCSPISGHRSVSWYQQTPGQGLQFLFEYFSETQRNKGNFPGRFSGRQFSNSRSEMNVSTLELGDSALYLCASSSPPRSGEQYFGPGTRLTVT.

CDR3 amino acids: CASRRVDSPGNTIYF. The CDR3 nucleotides read TGTGCCAGCAGGCGGGTGGATTCGCCTGGAAACACCATATATTTT. This rearrangement joins TRBV7-6 to TRBJ1-3; D is unresolved. V was shortened by 6 bases and J by 2 bases, with 14 bases between the two germline ends. The CDR3 sequence is 15 residues long. CDR1 and CDR2 from the germline V gene are SGHVS and FNYEAQ.

This chain's CDR3 is CASSLPDGFNQPQHF. In DNA form, the CDR3 reads TGTGCCAGCAGTTTGCCGGACGGATTCAATCAGCCCCAGCATTTT. J is TRBJ1-5 and V is TRBV28; D is uncertain. The CDR3 is 15 residues long. Per germline, CDR1 MDHEN and CDR2 SYDVKM. V was trimmed by 3 bases and J by 3 bases, leaving 12 bases between them.

The V and J genes are TRBV5-1 and TRBJ2-7, with D maybe TRBD1 (6 bases). There are 14 residues in the CDR3. Germline-derived CDR1 and CDR2 are SGHRS and YFSETQ. V was shortened by 5 bases and J by 0 bases, with 12 bases between the two germline ends. The CDR3 loop reads CASRLTGPSYEQYF. CDR3 sequence (DNA): TGCGCCAGCAGACTCACAGGGCCCTCCTACGAGCAGTACTTC.

V gene TRBV7-2 combines with J gene TRBJ1-2; 10 bases line up with TRBD1. The ends lost 3 bases at V and 3 bases at J; junction bases unmatched: 1. The germline CDR1 and CDR2 sequences are SGHTA and FQGNSA. This CDR3 comprises 14 residues. This CDR3 reads CASSFGTGDYGYTF. In DNA form, the CDR3 reads TGTGCCAGCAGCTTTGGGACAGGGGACTATGGCTACACCTTC. Full variable domain (missing parts from reference TRBV7-2 and TRBJ1-2): GAGVSQSPSNKVTEKGKDVELRCDPISGHTALYWYRQSLGQGLEFLIYFQGNSAPDKSGLPSDRFSAERTGGSVSTLTIQRTQQEDSAVYLCASSFGTGDYGYTFGSGTRLTVV.

The chain couples TRBV6-5 to TRBJ2-7, with D tentatively TRBD1 or TRBD2 (5 bases each). This CDR3 has 14 residues. Germline V gene data show CDR1 as MNHEY and CDR2 as SVGAGI. The V end was cut by 2 bases, the J end by 8 bases, with 16 bases between. The CDR3 bases are TGTGCCAGCAGTTACGTCTCATTTGGGGGACAGCAGTACTTC. It encodes CASSYVSFGGQQYF.

The V gene is TRBV7-2, the J gene TRBJ2-7, with TRBD2 matching 7 bases. Trimming removed 7 bases from V and 6 bases from J; junction bases left unmatched: 9. CDR1 SGHTA and CDR2 FQGNSA come from the germline V gene. The length of the CDR3 is 13 residues. The DNA of the CDR3 is TGTGCCAGCACCACCCGACTAGCACGCGAGCAGTACTTC. Translating gives CASTTRLAREQYF.

V is TRBV6-1 and J is TRBJ2-3; a weak D match, TRBD1 (6 bases). CDR1 and CDR2 (germline): MNHNS, SASEGT. This CDR3 comprises 17 residues. V shed 4 bases and J shed 4 bases, with 21 bases lying between them. The CDR3 DNA sequence: TGTGCCAGCAGTGCTTTTTGGGCAGGGGCAAGAGCAGATACGCAGTATTTT. Encoded protein: CASSAFWAGARADTQYF.

Here the CDR3 reads CASSVTGLDTQYF. CDR3 nucleotides: TGCGCCAGCAGTGTCACAGGGTTGGATACGCAGTATTTT. The chain has TRBV10-1 and TRBJ2-3, with D possibly TRBD1 on 6 matching bases. V was pared by 4 bases and J by 6 bases, with 11 bases between. Germline CDR1 WNHNN, CDR2 SYGVQD (reference sequence). The CDR3 covers 13 residues.

The chain couples TRBV2 to TRBJ2-5; possibly TRBD1 for D (6 bases). CDR3 size: 14 residues. V lost 2 bases and J lost 1, with 8 bases in between. Germline CDR1 reads SNHLY; CDR2 reads FYNNEI. In DNA, the CDR3 is TGTGCCAGCAGTGAATGGACAGTCCAAGAGACCCAGTACTTC. It is translated as CASSEWTVQETQYF.

The genes are TRBV18 and TRBJ2-2; D may match TRBD1 or TRBD2 (5 bases each). V lost 1 base, J lost 4 bases, and 13 bases lay in between. The germline CDR1 and CDR2 sequences are KGHSH and LQKENI. The CDR3 sequence is 16 residues long. The CDR3 is CASSPRTKGTTGELFF. The DNA for the CDR3 is TGTGCCAGCTCACCACGGACGAAGGGGACCACCGGGGAGCTGTTTTTT.

This clone was observed a single time. V gene TRBV29-1 combines with J gene TRBJ2-1; TRBD2 is a possible D gene (5 bases). The CDR3 length is 13 residues. Trimming cost V 1 base and J 12 bases, with 16 bases left between them. The V gene's germline CDR1 is SQVTM and CDR2 ANQGSEA. In nucleotides, the CDR3 is TGCAGCGTTGAAGGACGACTAACTGTAGGGCAGTTCTTC. This sequence encodes CSVEGRLTVGQFF.

The rearrangement uses TRBV7-6 and TRBJ2-2, with 13 bases aligning to TRBD2. This CDR3 is 17 amino acids long. Per germline, CDR1 SGHVS and CDR2 FNYEAQ. J gave up 5 bases and V 6 bases, and 9 bases lay outside the gene matches. The CDR3 protein is CASSSGLAGVLTGELFF. CDR3 coding DNA: TGTGCCAGCAGTTCTGGACTAGCGGGAGTCTTAACCGGGGAGCTGTTTTTT.

The genes are TRBV5-1 and TRBJ2-3, with 10 bases fitting TRBD2. This CDR3 comprises 18 residues. The V and J ends lost 0 bases and 3 bases, in that order; junction bases with no gene match: 10. Germline V gives CDR1 SGHRS, CDR2 YFSETQ. The CDR3 DNA follows: TGCGCCAGCAGCTTGGCTACTGAACTAGCGGGAAGAACAGATACGCAGTATTTT. This sequence encodes CASSLATELAGRTDTQYF.

This clone was detected once. The chain links TRBV18 to TRBJ2-3; 8 bases are shared with TRBD2. The CDR3 loop spans 16 amino acids. V lost 4 bases and J lost 5; bases outside the gene matches: 11. Germline V gene lookup returns CDR1 KGHSH and CDR2 LQKENI. The CDR3 DNA reads TGTGCCAGCTCACAGCCGGGACTAGTAGCAGTAGATACGCAGTATTTT. This gives the protein CASSQPGLVAVDTQYF.

The chain has TRBV18 and TRBJ2-3; D ambiguous. V dropped 0 bases and J dropped 5 bases, with 9 bases sitting between them. In germline, CDR1 is KGHSH, CDR2 LQKENI. The CDR3 is 14 residues long. The CDR3 DNA sequence: TGTGCCAGCTCACCACCCAGAGTCGGAGATACGCAGTATTTT. It encodes CASSPPRVGDTQYF.

This clone came up once. The chain combines TRBV7-9 with TRBJ1-5, with a tentative D call TRBD1 (6 bases). There are 16 residues in the CDR3. Germline V gives CDR1 SEHNR, CDR2 FQNEAQ (reference sequence). V was pared by 5 bases and J by 2 bases, with 16 bases between. CDR3 DNA sequence: TGTGCCAGCAGCCGAGAACAGGGTGTCGGCAATCAGCCCCAGCATTTT. As protein: CASSREQGVGNQPQHF.

The chain uses TRBV10-2 and TRBJ1-5; 7 bases agree with TRBD1. V was pared by 3 bases and J by 6 bases, with 5 bases of the junction left unmatched. CDR3 length equals 14 residues. Germline-derived CDR1 and CDR2 are WSHSY and SAAADI. This CDR3 reads CASSEGGFSQPQHF. As DNA, the CDR3 is TGCGCCAGCAGTGAAGGGGGCTTCAGTCAGCCCCAGCATTTT.